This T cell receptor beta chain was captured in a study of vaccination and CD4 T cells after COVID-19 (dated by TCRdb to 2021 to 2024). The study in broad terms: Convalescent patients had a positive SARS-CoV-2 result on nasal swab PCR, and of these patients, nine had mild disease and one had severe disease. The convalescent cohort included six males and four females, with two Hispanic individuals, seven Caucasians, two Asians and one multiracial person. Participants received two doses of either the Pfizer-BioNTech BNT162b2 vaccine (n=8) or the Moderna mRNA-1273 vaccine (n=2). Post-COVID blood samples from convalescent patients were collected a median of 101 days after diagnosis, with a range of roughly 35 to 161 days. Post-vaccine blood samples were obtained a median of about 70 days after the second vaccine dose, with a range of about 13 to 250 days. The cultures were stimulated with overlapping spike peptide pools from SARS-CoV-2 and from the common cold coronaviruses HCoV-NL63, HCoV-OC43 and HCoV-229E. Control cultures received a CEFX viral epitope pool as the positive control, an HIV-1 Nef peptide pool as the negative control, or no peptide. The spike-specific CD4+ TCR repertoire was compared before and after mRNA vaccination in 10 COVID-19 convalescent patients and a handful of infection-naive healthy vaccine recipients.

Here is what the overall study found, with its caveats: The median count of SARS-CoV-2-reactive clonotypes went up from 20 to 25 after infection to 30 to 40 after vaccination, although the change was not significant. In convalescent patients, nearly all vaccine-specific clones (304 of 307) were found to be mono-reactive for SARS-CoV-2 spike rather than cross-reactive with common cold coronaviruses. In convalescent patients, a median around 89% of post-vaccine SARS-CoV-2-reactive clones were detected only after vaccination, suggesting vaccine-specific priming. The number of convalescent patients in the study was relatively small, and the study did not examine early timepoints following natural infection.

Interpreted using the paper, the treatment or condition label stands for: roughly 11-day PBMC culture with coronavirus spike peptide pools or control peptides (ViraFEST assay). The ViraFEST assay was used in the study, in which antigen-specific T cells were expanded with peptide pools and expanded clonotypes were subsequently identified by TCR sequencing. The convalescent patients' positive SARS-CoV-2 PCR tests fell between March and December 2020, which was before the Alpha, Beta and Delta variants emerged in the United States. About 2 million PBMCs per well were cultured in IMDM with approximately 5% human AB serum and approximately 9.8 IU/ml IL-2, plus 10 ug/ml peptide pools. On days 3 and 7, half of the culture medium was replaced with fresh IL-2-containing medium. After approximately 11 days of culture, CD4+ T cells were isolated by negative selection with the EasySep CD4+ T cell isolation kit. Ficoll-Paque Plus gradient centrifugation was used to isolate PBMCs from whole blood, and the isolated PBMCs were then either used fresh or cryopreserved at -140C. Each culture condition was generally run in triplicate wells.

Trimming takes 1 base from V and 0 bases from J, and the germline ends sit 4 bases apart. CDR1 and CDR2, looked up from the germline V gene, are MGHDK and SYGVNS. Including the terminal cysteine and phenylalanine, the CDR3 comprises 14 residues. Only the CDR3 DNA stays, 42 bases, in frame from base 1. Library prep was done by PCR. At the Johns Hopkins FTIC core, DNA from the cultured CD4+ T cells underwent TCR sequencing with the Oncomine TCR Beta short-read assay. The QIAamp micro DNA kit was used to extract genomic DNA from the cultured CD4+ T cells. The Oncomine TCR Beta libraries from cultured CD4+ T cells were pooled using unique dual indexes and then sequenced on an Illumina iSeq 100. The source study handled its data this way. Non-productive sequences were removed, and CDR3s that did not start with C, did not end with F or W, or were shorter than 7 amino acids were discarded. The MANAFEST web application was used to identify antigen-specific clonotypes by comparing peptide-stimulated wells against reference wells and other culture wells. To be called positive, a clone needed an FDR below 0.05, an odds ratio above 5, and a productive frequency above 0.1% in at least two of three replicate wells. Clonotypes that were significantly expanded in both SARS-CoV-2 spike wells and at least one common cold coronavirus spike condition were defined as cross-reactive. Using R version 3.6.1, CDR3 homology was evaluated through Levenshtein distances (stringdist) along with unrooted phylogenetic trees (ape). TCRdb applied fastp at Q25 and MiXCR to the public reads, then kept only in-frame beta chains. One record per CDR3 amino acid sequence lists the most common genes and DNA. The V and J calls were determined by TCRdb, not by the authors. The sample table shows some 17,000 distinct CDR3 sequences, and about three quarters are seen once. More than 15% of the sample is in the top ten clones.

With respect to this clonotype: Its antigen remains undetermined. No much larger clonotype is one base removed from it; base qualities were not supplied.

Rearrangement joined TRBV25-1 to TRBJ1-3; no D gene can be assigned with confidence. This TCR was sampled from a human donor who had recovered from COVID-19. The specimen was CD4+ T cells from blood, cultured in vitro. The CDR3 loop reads CASSEWTSGNTIYF. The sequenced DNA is TGTGCCAGCAGTGAATGGACCTCTGGAAACACCATATATTTT.